This TCR beta chain is drawn from a study of Ad26.COV2.S vaccination and SARS-CoV-2 variants. Background on the study: Ad26.COV2.S shots went into the muscle once or twice, 56 days apart.

Treatment reported: 19 received Ad26.COV2.S at low or high dose, single or two shots; about 5 received placebo; per-sample allocation not given. Day 63 after the first vaccine or placebo injection was the time point for sampling. The CDR3 is 16 amino acids. CDR1 SGHNT and CDR2 YYREEE come from the germline V gene (reference sequence). V was clipped by 0 bases and J by 0 bases, with 12 bases between them. Assay: immunoSEQ multiplex PCR; the TCRdb copy retains only in-frame clones and omits some. Here the sample spans around 240,000 clones, around 87% being singletons. This clonotype was sampled from a person aged 18 to 65 who received the Ad26.COV2.S COVID-19 vaccine or a placebo. J is TRBJ1-1 and V is TRBV5-4, with D perhaps TRBD1 (5 bases). Sequences were derived from peripheral blood, sampled in a trial of Ad26.COV2.S vaccine versus placebo. DNA of the CDR3: TGTGCCAGCAGCTTGGTCGGGAGGGGCATGAACACTGAAGCTTTCTTT. Encoded protein: CASSLVGRGMNTEAFF.